There are many counts of the clone carrying this T cell receptor (beta chain). The data originate from a study of T cells after yellow fever vaccination. V shed 2 bases and J 4 bases; nucleotides not matched to a gene: 4. The CDR3 consists of 16 residues. From germline, CDR1 is SGHTA and CDR2 FQGTGA. TCRdb re-called the 5' RACE reads through MiXCR, storing one row per CDR3 protein. This sample yields more than 120,000 distinct CDR3 sequences, of which more than 6% are seen a single time; 0.55% to 0.9% belongs to the top ten. V and J are TRBV7-3 and TRBJ2-1; 11 bases match TRBD1. This TCR was recovered from a man aged 30 to 39 who received the YFV17D yellow fever vaccine. The sequences come from CD4+ T cells sorted from PBMCs, collected 5 days after the yellow fever booster vaccination. In DNA, the CDR3 is TGTGCCAGCAGCTTAGGACAGGGGGCTGGTTACAATGAGCAGTTCTTC. It encodes CASSLGQGAGYNEQFF. Looking up the rest from reference TRBV7-3 and TRBJ2-1 gives the full variable domain: GAGVSQTPSNKVTEKGKYVELRCDPISGHTALYWYRQSLGQGPEFLIYFQGTGAADDSGLPNDRFFAVRPEGSVSTLKIQRTERGDSAVYLCASSLGQGAGYNEQFFGPGTRLTVL.